Sequencing of this TCR beta chain was carried out in a study of radiation and T cells in renal cell carcinoma. About the study: Nephrectomy followed 15 Gy stereotactic body radiation by 4 weeks.

After removal of 0 bases from V and 7 bases from J, the junction contained 4 bases not matched to a gene. CDR1 and CDR2 from the germline V gene are SGHNT and YYREEE (reference sequence). The CDR3 has 15 amino acids. Points from the study as a whole: From baseline, blood top tumor clonotypes peaked at 2 weeks post-radiation. No pretreatment tumor biopsies were available for baseline clonotypes.

Sequencing was performed with immunoSEQ multiplex PCR; in TCRdb, only in-frame clones are kept and a portion is missing. The sample has approximately 120,000 clones, 80% to 85% seen once. As concerns this clone: The antigen is undetermined.

Stated time point: baseline pretreatment blood. Indicated treatment: 15 Gy SBRT to primary tumor, nephrectomy 4 weeks later. This renal cell carcinoma was of the clear cell type. The sample in question was blood, obtained from a patient whose treatment included radiotherapy and nephrectomy. This clonotype was sampled from a woman between 55 and 75 years old with renal cell carcinoma. This chain links TRBV5-4 with TRBJ2-3; 11 nucleotides align to TRBD2. The CDR3 DNA is TGTGCCAGCAGCTTGGATCTAGCGGGAGGCTATACGCAGTATTTT. Its protein product is CASSLDLAGGYTQYF.